A single sample is the source of the 19 T cell receptor beta chains below, sequenced in a study of cytomegalovirus exposure and HLA in healthy donors (dated by TCRdb to 2015 to 2018). The library was produced with the immunoSEQ multiplex PCR assay. For the multiplex PCR, a mixture combining 60 forward primers for TCR Vbeta segments and 13 reverse primers for TCR Jbeta segments was used. This immuneACCESS table, as held by TCRdb, lists in-frame sequences with V and J called but not all clones. Of the missing ones, under half trace to an unresolved V gene in checked studies; the others have no known cause. The sample table records 200,000 to 250,000 clones; 70% to 80% of these occur just once. Jointly, the top ten make up less than 4.5% of the sample. Sequenced input: PBMCs. These TCRs come from a male donor in good health and CMV-seronegative.

J is TRBJ2-3 and V is TRBV5-1; possible D gene TRBD2, 6 bases. The CDR3 contains 13 residues. V was trimmed by 2 bases and J by 6 bases, leaving 10 bases between them. Germline V gene sequence: CDR1 SGHRS, CDR2 YFSETQ. Written as DNA, the CDR3 is TGCGCCAGCAGCTTCCAGGAGGGGGATACGCAGTATTTT. This sequence encodes CASSFQEGDTQYF.

There are a few counts of this clone. The V and J genes are TRBV25-1 and TRBJ1-5; D is possibly TRBD1 (5 bases). Germline V gene lookup returns CDR1 MGHDK and CDR2 SYGVNS. Trimming removed 4 bases at V and 9 bases at J, with 10 bases between. The CDR3 has 12 residues. The CDR3 reads CASSAGFLPQHF. CDR3 bases: TGTGCCAGCAGTGCAGGGTTTTTGCCCCAGCATTTT.

The chain joins TRBV5-1 to TRBJ2-1; 13 bases agree with TRBD2. Germline V lookup: CDR1 SGHRS, CDR2 YFSETQ. This CDR3 region has 15 residues. Unmatched junction bases numbered 5, after V lost 4 bases and J lost 7 bases. The DNA for the CDR3 is TGCGCCAGCAGCAAACGGACTAGCGGGGGAAATGAGCAGTTCTTC. Encoded protein: CASSKRTSGGNEQFF.

The chain combines TRBV11-3 with TRBJ2-3; D is undetermined. Germline V gives CDR1 SGHNT, CDR2 YENEEA. The CDR3 totals 14 residues. The V and J ends lost 7 bases and 0 bases respectively, with 11 bases between them. CDR3 nucleotide sequence: TGTGCCAGCACCCTCGCCGGGAGCACAGATACGCAGTATTTT. It codes for CASTLAGSTDTQYF.

The gene calls are TRBV28 and TRBJ2-7; TRBD1 matches at 8 bases. This CDR3 comprises 15 residues. From germline, CDR1 is MDHEN and CDR2 SYDVKM. Trimming at V came to 5 bases and at J to 5 bases, leaving 11 bases not matched to a gene. The CDR3 loop reads CASSPPGGPPNEQYF. For the CDR3, the DNA is TGTGCCAGCAGTCCCCCAGGGGGCCCCCCCAACGAGCAGTACTTC.

The chain recombines TRBV27 with TRBJ2-1, with TRBD1 as a possible D gene (5 bases). CDR1 and CDR2 from the germline V gene are MNHEY and SMNVEV (reference sequence). The CDR3 is 13 amino acids. V shed 5 bases and J shed 4 bases, with 9 bases lying between them. CDR3 DNA sequence: TGTGCCAGCAGTCACAACAGGTACAATGAGCAGTTCTTC. Protein: CASSHNRYNEQFF.

The chain couples TRBV28 to TRBJ1-1, with D perhaps matching TRBD1 (5 bases). The CDR3 spans 13 residues. V was pared by 3 bases and J by 7 bases, with 12 bases between. Looked up from germline, CDR1 is MDHEN and CDR2 is SYDVKM. CDR3 sequence reads: CASSLGRGSEAFF. The CDR3 DNA sequence: TGTGCCAGCAGTTTGGGGCGCGGAAGTGAAGCTTTCTTT.

The chain is built from TRBV19 and TRBJ1-5, with a possible D match to TRBD1 (5 bases). CDR3 length: 16 amino acids. Trimming removed 7 bases from V and 1 base from J, with 17 bases in between. Looked up from germline, CDR1 is LNHDA and CDR2 is SQIVND (reference sequence). CDR3 sequence reads: CASKKRQNKSNQPQHF. CDR3 coding DNA: TGTGCCAGTAAAAAACGACAGAATAAAAGCAATCAGCCCCAGCATTTT. Using reference TRBV19 and TRBJ1-5 for the parts outside the CDR3, the full variable domain is DGGITQSPKYLFRKEGQNVTLSCEQNLNHDAMYWYRQDPGQGLRLIYYSQIVNDFQKGDIAEGYSVSREKKESFPLTVTSAQKNPTAFYLCASKKRQNKSNQPQHFGDGTRLSIL.

The chain joins TRBV27 to TRBJ2-2; 10 bases agree with TRBD1. V trimming: 1 base; J trimming: 4 bases; junction bases outside the gene matches: 3. Germline CDR1 reads MNHEY; CDR2 reads SMNVEV (reference sequence). CDR3 size: 16 residues. CDR3 sequence reads: CASSLFGTGVTGELFF. The CDR3 region has the DNA TGTGCCAGCAGTTTATTTGGGACAGGGGTCACCGGGGAGCTGTTTTTT.

This chain uses TRBV7-9 with TRBJ1-4; weak D call: TRBD1 (5 bases). The CDR3 is 15 amino acids. The germline V gene has CDR1 SEHNR and CDR2 FQNEAQ (reference sequence). V was clipped by 5 bases and J by 1 base, with 11 bases between them. CDR3 nucleotides: TGTGCCAGCAGCAACCAGGGTTTAACTAATGAAAAACTGTTTTTT. This sequence encodes CASSNQGLTNEKLFF.

Here the CDR3 reads CASSYGTGMTYEQYF. DNA of the CDR3: TGTGCCAGCAGTTACGGGACAGGGATGACCTACGAGCAGTACTTC. The chain has TRBV6-6 and TRBJ2-7, with TRBD1 matching 9 bases. The CDR3 has 15 residues. V shed 2 bases and J 2 bases; nucleotides not matched to a gene: 4. Germline CDR1 reads MNHNY; CDR2 reads SVGAGI (reference sequence).

V and J are TRBV19 and TRBJ2-1; D is perhaps TRBD1 (5 bases). The CDR3 is 13 residues long. Trimming removed 7 bases from V and 4 bases from J, with 11 bases in between. CDR1 LNHDA and CDR2 SQIVND come from the germline V gene (reference sequence). The CDR3 spells CASKAGLYNEQFF. CDR3 in DNA: TGTGCCAGTAAGGCAGGGTTGTACAATGAGCAGTTCTTC.

The chain employs TRBV6-5 and TRBJ2-5; 8 nucleotides agree with TRBD2. The CDR3 has 15 residues. Germline CDR1 and CDR2: MNHEY and SVGAGI. V gave up 5 bases and J gave up 4 bases; unmatched junction bases: 9. In nucleotides, the CDR3 is TGTGCCAGCAGTCCAAGCGGGAGTGGCGCAGAGACCCAGTACTTC. This gives the protein CASSPSGSGAETQYF.

In its sample, this clone was seen a few times. The V and J genes are TRBV5-4 and TRBJ2-7; a weak D match, TRBD1 (6 bases). Germline lookup yields CDR1 SGHNT and CDR2 YYREEE (reference sequence). Deletions cut 0 bases from V and 8 bases from J, with 12 bases between. The CDR3 contains 13 residues. CDR3 residues: CASSLDPGQQQYF. CDR3 DNA sequence: TGTGCCAGCAGCTTGGACCCCGGACAGCAGCAGTACTTC. The whole variable domain, remainder taken from reference TRBV5-4 and TRBJ2-7, is ETGVTQSPTHLIKTRGQQVTLRCSSQSGHNTVSWYQQALGQGPQFIFQYYREEENGRGNFPPRFSGLQFPNYSSELNVNALELDDSALYLCASSLDPGQQQYFGPGTRLTVT.

This clone was observed a few times. The J gene is TRBJ2-5, the V gene TRBV18; 9 bases agree with TRBD2. The CDR3 spans 17 residues. V was pared by 0 bases and J by 4 bases, with 9 bases of the junction left unmatched. Germline CDR1 and CDR2: KGHSH and LQKENI. CDR3 sequence (DNA): TGTGCCAGCTCACCACCGCGGGCGGGAGGGTTCCGAGAGACCCAGTACTTC. It codes for CASSPPRAGGFRETQYF. The whole variable domain, remainder taken from reference TRBV18 and TRBJ2-5, is NAGVMQNPRHLVRRRGQEARLRCSPMKGHSHVYWYRQLPEEGLKFMVYLQKENIIDESGMPKERFSAEFPKEGPSILRIQQVVRGDSAAYFCASSPPRAGGFRETQYFGPGTRLLVL.

The chain combines TRBV29-1 with TRBJ2-3, with no clear D. Trimming removed 8 bases at V and 0 bases at J, with 6 bases between. The CDR3 is 11 amino acids. Looked up from germline, CDR1 is SQVTM and CDR2 is ANQGSEA. The CDR3 bases are TGCAGCTTCACAAGCACAGATACGCAGTATTTT. Protein sequence: CSFTSTDTQYF.

The chain carries TRBV2 and TRBJ2-7; D may be TRBD2 (6 bases). The CDR3 extends over 12 amino acids. V lost 0 bases and J 6 bases, leaving 6 bases between the germline ends. Germline V lookup: CDR1 SNHLY, CDR2 FYNNEI. The CDR3 DNA follows: TGTGCCAGCAGTGAAGCGGGGGGCGAGCAGTACTTC. It specifies CASSEAGGEQYF.

CDR3 amino acids: CASSAPGLAGRHEQFF. The CDR3 nucleotides are TGTGCCAGCAGTGCACCGGGACTAGCGGGAAGGCATGAGCAGTTCTTC. The V gene is TRBV28, the J gene TRBJ2-1, with TRBD2 matching 13 bases. V gave up 5 bases and J gave up 8 bases; unmatched junction bases: 9. Germline CDR1 reads MDHEN; CDR2 reads SYDVKM. The CDR3 totals 16 residues.

J is TRBJ2-3 and V is TRBV19, with TRBD2 identical over 7 bases. V lost 5 bases to trimming and J lost 5 bases; unmatched junction nucleotides: 7. From germline, CDR1 is LNHDA and CDR2 SQIVND (reference sequence). This CDR3 spans 14 amino acids. The CDR3 DNA is TGTGCCAGTAGTCCGGGGGGAGGAAAAGATACGCAGTATTTT. It yields the protein CASSPGGGKDTQYF.